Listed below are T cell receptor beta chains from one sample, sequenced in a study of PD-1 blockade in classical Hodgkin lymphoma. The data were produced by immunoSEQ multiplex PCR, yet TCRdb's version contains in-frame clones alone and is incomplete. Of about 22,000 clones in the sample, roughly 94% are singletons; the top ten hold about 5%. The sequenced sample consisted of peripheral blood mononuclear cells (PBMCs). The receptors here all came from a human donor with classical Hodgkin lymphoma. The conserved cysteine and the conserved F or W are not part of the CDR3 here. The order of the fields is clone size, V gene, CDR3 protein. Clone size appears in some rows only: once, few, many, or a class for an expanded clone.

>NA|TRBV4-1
ASSQGTSDTNNEQF
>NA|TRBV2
ASSRDTVYGYT
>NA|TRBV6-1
ASSEEETQY
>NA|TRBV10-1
ASSTTRDPTNEKLF
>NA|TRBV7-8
ASSLRRFPRDTQY
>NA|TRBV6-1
ASRGPPRSTEAF
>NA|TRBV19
ASTMTSGGHNEQF
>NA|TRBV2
ASRTGTGIGATNEKLF
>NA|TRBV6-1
ASSDGQGKAYNEQF
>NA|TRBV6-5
ASSYSQGRSPLH
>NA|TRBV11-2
ASSSIWGNRNYGYT
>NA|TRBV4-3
ASSPRGYTEAF
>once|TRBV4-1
ASSQAGKEGYEQY
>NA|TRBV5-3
ARSLRGGETGEKLF
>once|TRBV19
ASSITTSPGYEQY
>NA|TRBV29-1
SVVPRDSYEQY
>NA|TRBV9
ASSAGTGYT
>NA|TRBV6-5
ASIGHTEAF
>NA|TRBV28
ASRLQGPQPQH
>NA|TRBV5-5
ASSTPGAWGMNTEAF
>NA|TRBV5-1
ASSTPGGELGEAF
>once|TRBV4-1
ASSQDSWSNQPQH
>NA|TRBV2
ATWTGQETQY
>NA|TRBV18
ASTEGRKETQY
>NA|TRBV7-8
ASSLSGVEAYEQY
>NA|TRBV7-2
ASSLAGEWTQY
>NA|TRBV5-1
ASSLGWDRVTGEQY
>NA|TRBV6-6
ASSQSPEGGYGYT
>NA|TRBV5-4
ASSSVPGQGYGYT
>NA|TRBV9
ASSLSWNEQF
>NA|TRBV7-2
ASSLAPGQEMNTEAF